The 16 T cell receptor beta chains given below trace back to one sample, sequenced in a study of blood T cell repertoires in COVID-19 (dated by TCRdb to 2020 to 2022). Library preparation was by the immunoSEQ multiplex PCR assay. TCRdb took over this immuneACCESS table, retaining in-frame rearrangements with V and J assigned. Such tables are incomplete; in checked studies, under half of the missing clones stem from an unresolved V gene, and the remainder is unexplained. The sample includes approximately 250,000 clones, with about 87% observed a single time. Together, the top ten hold 3% to 3.5% of the sample. Sequenced sample: PBMCs or T cells enriched from blood (not recorded which). The receptors were sampled from a woman aged 35 to 49 who had been exposed to COVID-19.

V and J are TRBV27 and TRBJ1-2; 7 nucleotides match TRBD1. Germline CDR1 reads MNHEY; CDR2 reads SMNVEV (reference sequence). CDR3 length: 16 residues. Trimming at V came to 5 bases and at J to 5 bases, leaving 14 bases not matched to a gene. The CDR3: CASSPSRGPMAYGYTF. The CDR3 bases are TGTGCCAGCAGTCCCTCGAGGGGGCCCATGGCTTATGGCTACACCTTC.

This clone was picked up a small number of times. The V gene is TRBV11-3, the J gene TRBJ1-1, with D tentatively TRBD1 (6 bases). The CDR3 totals 13 residues. Germline values: CDR1 SGHNT, CDR2 YENEEA. Trimming took off 0 bases at V and 9 bases at J, with 11 bases between the two ends. This CDR3 reads CASSLDTGQKAFF. CDR3 DNA sequence: TGTGCCAGCAGCTTAGATACGGGACAAAAAGCTTTCTTT.

This clone was recorded once. The chain uses TRBV5-1 and TRBJ1-6; tentatively, D is TRBD1 (6 bases). The CDR3 extends over 15 amino acids. Germline V CDR1 and CDR2: SGHRS, YFSETQ. Trimming removed 2 bases at V and 8 bases at J, with 14 bases between. CDR3 sequence reads: CASSFGAGADSPLHF. The DNA for the CDR3 is TGCGCCAGCAGCTTCGGTGCGGGGGCGGATTCACCCCTCCACTTT.

The chain combines TRBV7-9 with TRBJ2-7, with 9 bases fitting TRBD2. The junction had 6 bases not matched to a gene; V was cut back by 1 base and J by 2 bases. This CDR3 has 16 residues. Germline V lookup: CDR1 SEHNR, CDR2 FQNEAQ (reference sequence). CDR3 region: CASSLEASGTPYEQYF. The CDR3 DNA reads as TGTGCCAGCAGCTTAGAGGCTAGCGGGACCCCCTACGAGCAGTACTTC.

The chain has TRBV7-2 and TRBJ1-3; 10 bases match TRBD1. Per the germline V gene, CDR1 is SGHTA and CDR2 is FQGNSA. Trimming at V came to 5 bases and at J to 4 bases, leaving 2 bases not matched to a gene. The CDR3 length is 14 residues. The CDR3 sequence is CASSPTGGGNTIYF. The DNA of the CDR3 is TGTGCCAGCAGCCCGACAGGGGGCGGAAACACCATATATTTT.

This clone was found a few times. This chain uses TRBV12-5 with TRBJ1-1; D is unclear. This CDR3 comprises 15 residues. Germline lookup yields CDR1 LGHNT and CDR2 FRNRAP. Trimming stripped 3 bases from V and 0 bases from J, with 11 bases between. CDR3 in amino acids: CASGLGRNLNTEAFF. In nucleotides, the CDR3 is TGTGCTAGTGGTTTAGGGAGAAATTTGAACACTGAAGCTTTCTTT.

The chain employs TRBV6-5 and TRBJ1-2; maybe TRBD1 (6 bases). CDR1 MNHEY and CDR2 SVGAGI come from the germline V gene. The CDR3 consists of 15 residues. Trimming took 1 base from V and 2 from J, leaving 11 bases between them. CDR3 in amino acids: CASSYLARGNYGYTF. The CDR3 region has the DNA TGTGCCAGCAGTTACTTGGCTAGGGGGAACTATGGCTACACCTTC.

The chain is built from TRBV7-7 and TRBJ1-1; D might be TRBD1 (6 bases). The CDR3 runs 13 residues. Germline CDR1 and CDR2: SSHAT and FNYEAQ (reference sequence). V lost 5 bases to trimming and J lost 6 bases, with 13 bases between them. The chain's CDR3 is CASSPRGLAEAFF. Here the CDR3 DNA reads TGTGCCAGCAGCCCCAGGGGCCTAGCTGAAGCTTTCTTT.

This chain uses TRBV19 with TRBJ2-6; tentative D call: TRBD1 (6 bases). CDR1 and CDR2 from the germline V gene are LNHDA and SQIVND (reference sequence). Deletions cut 2 bases from V and 2 bases from J, with 10 bases between. The CDR3 is 16 amino acids. This CDR3 is CASSIKTGTGANVLTF. CDR3 in DNA: TGTGCCAGTAGTATAAAAACAGGGACTGGGGCCAACGTCCTGACTTTC. Using reference TRBV19 and TRBJ2-6 for the parts outside the CDR3, the full variable domain is DGGITQSPKYLFRKEGQNVTLSCEQNLNHDAMYWYRQDPGQGLRLIYYSQIVNDFQKGDIAEGYSVSREKKESFPLTVTSAQKNPTAFYLCASSIKTGTGANVLTFGAGSRLTVL.

DNA for the CDR3: TGTGCCAGCAGCCCTACCGTCACCGGGGAGCTGTTTTTT. Encoded protein: CASSPTVTGELFF. The chain employs TRBV7-2 and TRBJ2-2; D is ambiguous. CDR3 length equals 13 residues. V lost 5 bases and J lost 4, with 8 bases in between. CDR1 and CDR2 from the germline V gene are SGHTA and FQGNSA.

The chain links TRBV6-7 to TRBJ1-3, with unresolved D. TRBV6-7 is known as an ORF, though its function is uncertain. CDR3 length: 18 amino acids. Between the trimmed V and J ends, which lost 5 bases and 1 base, there was a span of 21 bases. CDR3 nucleotides: TGTGCCAGCAGTCCTTTTATCGGGAGGCCGAGATCTGGAAACACCATATATTTT. Amino acids: CASSPFIGRPRSGNTIYF.

A single count supports this clone. The chain combines TRBV4-3 with TRBJ1-2; D might be TRBD1 (6 bases). V shed 4 bases and J shed 4 bases, with 16 bases lying between them. The CDR3 consists of 15 residues. The germline CDR1 and CDR2 sequences are LGHNA and YSLEER. CDR3 loop: CASSLVRGAAYGYTF. In DNA form, the CDR3 reads TGCGCCAGCAGCCTCGTCCGGGGGGCAGCCTATGGCTACACCTTC.

Written as DNA, the CDR3 is TGCGCCACCCTACAGGGGTCGAACACTGAAGCTTTCTTT. This encodes CATLQGSNTEAFF. The chain uses TRBV4-3 and TRBJ1-1; TRBD1 aligns across 7 bases. This CDR3 comprises 13 residues. Trimming at V came to 10 bases and at J to 1 base, leaving 6 bases not matched to a gene. CDR1 and CDR2 from the germline V gene are LGHNA and YSLEER.

This clone was seen once. The gene calls are TRBV5-1 and TRBJ1-2, with 8 bases matching TRBD1. V gave up 0 bases and J gave up 6 bases; unmatched junction bases: 13. Germline lookup yields CDR1 SGHRS and CDR2 YFSETQ. CDR3 length equals 17 residues. CDR3 loop: CASSLDILADRADGYTF. CDR3 coding DNA: TGCGCCAGCAGCTTGGATATCCTCGCGGACAGGGCTGATGGCTACACCTTC. Based on the CDR3 plus reference TRBV5-1 and TRBJ1-2, the full variable domain is KAGVTQTPRYLIKTRGQQVTLSCSPISGHRSVSWYQQTPGQGLQFLFEYFSETQRNKGNFPGRFSGRQFSNSRSEMNVSTLELGDSALYLCASSLDILADRADGYTFGSGTRLTVV.

The CDR3 here is CSVESGVNTEAFF. CDR3 bases: TGCAGCGTTGAGTCAGGGGTCAACACTGAAGCTTTCTTT. The chain combines TRBV29-1 with TRBJ1-1; D is possibly TRBD1 (6 bases). The CDR3 spans 13 residues. The V end lost 3 bases, the J end lost 2 bases, and 10 bases lay between the germline ends. Germline CDR1 reads SQVTM; CDR2 reads ANQGSEA.

The chain links TRBV28 to TRBJ1-4, with a weak D call TRBD1 (6 bases). V was pared by 6 bases and J by 4 bases, with 15 bases between. The germline gives CDR1 MDHEN, CDR2 SYDVKM. The CDR3 runs to 15 residues. The chain's CDR3 is CASSSIEGVNEKLFF. CDR3 sequence (DNA): TGTGCCAGCAGCTCCATTGAGGGGGTTAATGAAAAACTGTTTTTT.